This record concerns one T cell receptor beta chain sequence. These data belong to a study of low-dose radiotherapy and immunotherapy resistance in tumors. Across the study: Fractions of 1 Gy went to Cohort 2 every two weeks, for 13 Gy over 26 weeks. Each patient was administered nivolumab intravenously at 240 mg, which was a flat dose, every two weeks, along with intravenous ipilimumab at 1 mg/kg every six weeks.

V was pared by 5 bases and J by 4 bases, with 8 bases between. Germline V gene lookup returns CDR1 DFQATT and CDR2 SNEGSKA (reference sequence). The CDR3 length is 11 residues. Nivolumab, ipilimumab, aspirin, low-dose cyclophosphamide and low-dose radiotherapy were given to donors. Both TCRalpha and TCRbeta chains were reverse transcribed with V-gene-specific primers. Using a constant-region primer together with a V-primer adapter, TCRs were subjected to about 18 PCR cycles of amplification. TCRdb reprocessed the reads with MiXCR, giving one entry per CDR3 protein. This sample yields approximately 11,000 distinct CDR3 sequences, of which about 62% are seen a single time; 10% to 15% belongs to the top ten.

The receptor comes from a human donor with advanced metastatic prostate, ovarian, gallbladder or colorectal cancer (not recorded which). This table probably holds off-target reads from a library built for another chain. The chain is built from TRBV20-1 and TRBJ1-1; D is unresolved. This CDR3 is CSAPRSTEAFF. In nucleotides, the CDR3 is TGCAGTGCTCCCCGGAGCACTGAAGCTTTCTTT.